This T cell receptor beta chain was obtained from a study of blood T cell repertoires in COVID-19. Study details: PBMCs, B-cell-depleted T cells, or T cells provided the cDNA or gDNA that made up the material.

Per the germline V gene, CDR1 is MDHEN and CDR2 is SYDVKM. The CDR3 length is 17 residues. Trimming at V came to 6 bases and at J to 5 bases, leaving 14 bases not matched to a gene. Sequenced by immunoSEQ multiplex PCR; TCRdb stores in-frame clones only, minus some. Among 300,000 to 350,000 clones listed, roughly 87% were seen once. The sample comprised PBMCs or T cells enriched from blood (not recorded which). The sequence was obtained from a woman aged 25 to 39 who had recovered from COVID-19. J is TRBJ2-3 and V is TRBV28, with 10 bases that match TRBD1. The chain's CDR3 is CASRPTGGTGAGDTQYF. CDR3 DNA sequence: TGTGCCAGCAGACCGACCGGTGGGACAGGGGCAGGAGATACGCAGTATTTT.